This T cell receptor beta chain came from a study of early stage breast cancer tumors. This clone was observed a handful of times. Its antigen is not identified. Study-wide results and limits: Tumors had approximately 2.5-fold higher T cell density than normal breast. Tumor and normal breast were distinguished via blood comparison in about 90% of the 16 patients.

Each sample had two DNA replicates, roughly 0.48 ug blood or approximately 1.5 ug tissue. Data came from immunoSEQ multiplex PCR; TCRdb stores just in-frame clones and leaves some out. The repertoire holds about 36,000 clones, 70% to 85% seen once, with over 6% in the top ten. The ends were cut back, 3 bases at V and 8 bases at J, with 7 bases in the middle. Germline V gives CDR1 SNHLY, CDR2 FYNNEI. The CDR3 has 11 amino acids. This TCR was recovered from a person in their sixties or seventies with breast cancer. The rearrangement joins TRBV2 to TRBJ1-2; no firm D call. The sequencing sample was made of blood. The CDR3 DNA reads TGTGCCAGCAGTGACCCTCGAGGCTACACCTTC. This sequence encodes CASSDPRGYTF.